The 32 T cell receptor beta chains listed next were all sequenced from one sample in a study of CD8+ T cells in alopecia areata. Extraction of RNA preceded its reverse transcription into cDNA, which served as the sequencing template. The table came from immunoSEQ multiplex PCR; TCRdb's copy has only in-frame clones and leaves some out. There are about 150,000 clones in the sample; 40% to 50% occur only once, and approximately 7% lies in the top ten. Sequencing input: CD4+ T cells sorted from blood. The origin of the receptors is a human donor with alopecia areata.

The DNA for the CDR3 is TGTGCCAGCAGCCAATCAGGAGAGCAGTACTTC. Protein: CASSQSGEQYF. The J gene is TRBJ2-7, the V gene TRBV27; no firm D call. CDR1 and CDR2 from the germline V gene are MNHEY and SMNVEV (reference sequence). With 6 bases removed from V and 7 bases from J, the gap between germline ends came to 10 bases. The CDR3 length is 11 residues.

CDR3 protein: CASSLPSGTGDNEQFF. DNA for the CDR3: TGTGCCAGCAGTTTACCCTCCGGGACAGGGGACAATGAGCAGTTCTTC. The chain is built from TRBV27 and TRBJ2-1; 10 positions agree with TRBD1. Germline loops: CDR1 MNHEY, CDR2 SMNVEV (reference sequence). V shed 2 bases and J 5 bases; nucleotides not matched to a gene: 6. This CDR3 is built from 16 residues.

This clone was seen only a few times. The rearrangement links TRBV19 to TRBJ2-3; D is uncertain. Germline V gene data show CDR1 as LNHDA and CDR2 as SQIVND (reference sequence). The CDR3 consists of 15 residues. V shed 2 bases and J shed 0 bases, with 9 bases lying between them. CDR3 protein: CASSILGTSTDTQYF. Written as DNA, the CDR3 is TGTGCCAGTAGTATACTGGGAACTAGCACAGATACGCAGTATTTT. The whole variable domain, filled in from reference TRBV19 and TRBJ2-3, reads DGGITQSPKYLFRKEGQNVTLSCEQNLNHDAMYWYRQDPGQGLRLIYYSQIVNDFQKGDIAEGYSVSREKKESFPLTVTSAQKNPTAFYLCASSILGTSTDTQYFGPGTRLTVL.

The chain joins TRBV6-5 to TRBJ2-5; D not resolved. CDR3 size: 11 residues. V lost 4 bases to trimming and J lost 7 bases, with 7 bases between them. Germline V gene lookup returns CDR1 MNHEY and CDR2 SVGAGI. The CDR3 region has the DNA TGTGCCAGCAGTTTTATCGGGACCCAGTACTTC. Its translation is CASSFIGTQYF.

This clone was detected once. The chain joins TRBV5-1 to TRBJ2-5, with 15 bases identical to TRBD2. Per germline, CDR1 SGHRS and CDR2 YFSETQ. Trimming took 4 bases from V and 5 from J; bases not matched to a gene: 9. CDR3 size: 17 residues. The CDR3 sequence: CASSPAGTSGRRETQYF. The CDR3, as DNA: TGCGCCAGCAGCCCGGCGGGGACTAGCGGGAGGAGGGAGACCCAGTACTTC.

The chain joins TRBV7-8 to TRBJ2-1; 10 bases align to TRBD2. V was pared by 5 bases and J by 0 bases, with 16 bases of the junction left unmatched. Germline loops: CDR1 SGHVS, CDR2 FQNEAQ. This CDR3 has 20 amino acids. This chain's CDR3 is CASSGALAGVAARSYNEQFF. The CDR3 bases are TGTGCCAGCAGCGGAGCTCTAGCGGGAGTCGCGGCTCGCTCCTACAATGAGCAGTTCTTC.

The chain combines TRBV29-1 with TRBJ1-1; 9 bases match TRBD1. CDR3 length equals 16 residues. Germline assignment: CDR1 SQVTM and CDR2 ANQGSEA. After removal of 3 bases from V and 6 bases from J, the junction contained 14 bases not matched to a gene. The CDR3 region has the DNA TGCAGCGTTGATTTTTCTTTGGGGACAGGGTACGCTGAAGCTTTCTTT. Amino acid sequence: CSVDFSLGTGYAEAFF.

The rearrangement links TRBV19 to TRBJ1-2; D gene unclear. The CDR3 is 16 residues long. V lost 3 bases, J lost 3 bases, and 17 bases lay in between. CDR1 and CDR2 (germline): LNHDA, SQIVND (reference sequence). Here the CDR3 DNA reads TGTGCCAGTAGTATCCGGGCGGGGTTCATGGACTATGGCTACACCTTC. Its translation is CASSIRAGFMDYGYTF.

The chain has TRBV28 and TRBJ1-2; D is unclear. This CDR3 comprises 13 residues. From germline, CDR1 is MDHEN and CDR2 SYDVKM. V gave up 2 bases and J gave up 4 bases, with 8 bases separating them. This chain's CDR3 is CASSLPETYGYTF. Here the CDR3 DNA reads TGTGCCAGCAGTTTACCAGAAACCTATGGCTACACCTTC.

The chain combines TRBV29-1 with TRBJ1-5, with 10 bases lining up with TRBD1. Unmatched junction bases numbered 7, after V lost 4 bases and J lost 4 bases. Germline lookup yields CDR1 SQVTM and CDR2 ANQGSEA. The CDR3 is 15 amino acids. The CDR3: CSVGGQGGPNQPQHF. In DNA, the CDR3 is TGCAGCGTTGGAGGACAGGGGGGGCCTAATCAGCCCCAGCATTTT.

Worth noting for this clone: Other DNA sequences in this sample translate to the same CDR3. The chain joins TRBV29-1 to TRBJ1-4; TRBD1 matches at 7 bases. The CDR3 is made up of 14 amino acids. V lost 4 bases, J lost 2 bases, and 4 bases stayed unmatched. The germline CDR1 and CDR2 sequences are SQVTM and ANQGSEA. The CDR3 sequence is CSVGGGATNEKLFF. For the CDR3, the DNA is TGCAGCGTTGGAGGGGGCGCCACTAATGAAAAACTGTTTTTT.

The table lists this clone with many counts. The chain is built from TRBV30 and TRBJ2-3, with D possibly matching TRBD1 (6 bases). CDR3 size: 11 residues. Trimming pared 4 bases from V and 4 bases from J, leaving 6 bases between. From germline, CDR1 is GTSNPN and CDR2 SVGIG (reference sequence). Written as DNA, the CDR3 is TGTGCCTGGACAGGGGCAGATACGCAGTATTTT. This gives the protein CAWTGADTQYF.

The chain carries TRBV7-9 and TRBJ1-1; tentatively, D is TRBD1 (5 bases). The CDR3 covers 11 residues. CDR1 is SEHNR, CDR2 FQNEAQ, per germline (reference sequence). Between the trimmed V and J ends, which lost 5 bases and 8 bases, there was a span of 9 bases. Written as DNA, the CDR3 is TGTGCCAGCAGCCGAGGGGTAGAAGCTTTCTTT. Its translation is CASSRGVEAFF.

J is TRBJ2-1 and V is TRBV20-1, with a weak D call TRBD2 (6 bases). Germline V CDR1 and CDR2: DFQATT, SNEGSKA (reference sequence). The CDR3 has 11 amino acids. CDR3 in DNA: TGCAGGGGGGGCTCCTACAATGAGCAGTTCTTC. Protein sequence: CRGGSYNEQFF.

The chain uses TRBV5-1 and TRBJ2-4; tentatively, D is TRBD1 (6 bases). Trimming shortened V by 4 bases and J by 3 bases, and 14 bases separated the two germline ends. Germline assignment: CDR1 SGHRS and CDR2 YFSETQ. This CDR3 has 15 residues. The CDR3 nucleotides are TGCGCCAGCAGCGTAACAGGGTCAGACAAAAACATTCAGTACTTC. Protein product: CASSVTGSDKNIQYF.

The chain joins TRBV7-6 to TRBJ2-3; no clear D gene. Germline V CDR1 and CDR2: SGHVS, FNYEAQ. The CDR3 is 14 amino acids. V dropped 4 bases and J dropped 2 bases, with 10 bases sitting between them. In DNA form, the CDR3 reads TGTGCCAGCAGCTCTGGAGATAACACAGATACGCAGTATTTT. It translates to CASSSGDNTDTQYF.

Many counts were recorded for this clone. The CDR3 DNA reads TGTGCCAGCGGAGGCGGGAGTTCCTACAATGAGCAGTTCTTC. Translating it yields CASGGGSSYNEQFF. The chain combines TRBV7-9 with TRBJ2-1; 7 nucleotides match TRBD2. The CDR3 is made up of 14 amino acids. Germline V lookup: CDR1 SEHNR, CDR2 FQNEAQ (reference sequence). The ends lost 8 bases at V and 1 base at J; junction bases unmatched: 5.

This clone has a handful of counts. The gene calls are TRBV6-5 and TRBJ2-1; weak D call: TRBD2 (6 bases). Between the trimmed V and J ends, which lost 8 bases and 9 bases, there was a span of 14 bases. Germline CDR1 MNHEY, CDR2 SVGAGI. The CDR3 runs 12 residues. CDR3 bases: TGTGCCAGCCGGCGGGATTCTCTTGAGCAGTTCTTC. This translates into CASRRDSLEQFF.

This clone was counted a single time. The J gene is TRBJ1-4, the V gene TRBV5-1, with D tentatively TRBD1 (6 bases). Trimming cost V 6 bases and J 8 bases, with 20 bases left between them. This CDR3 contains 15 residues. The germline V gene encodes CDR1 SGHRS and CDR2 YFSETQ. The CDR3 sequence is CASTLMGGAGEKLFF. CDR3 nucleotide sequence: TGCGCCAGCACCCTAATGGGGGGGGCCGGCGAAAAACTGTTTTTT.

The gene calls are TRBV30 and TRBJ1-4, with D possibly matching TRBD1 (5 bases). CDR1 GTSNPN and CDR2 SVGIG come from the germline V gene (reference sequence). The ends were cut back, 0 bases at V and 4 bases at J, with 12 bases in the middle. The CDR3 is 15 amino acids. For the CDR3, the DNA is TGTGCCTGGAGTGTAGGCGGACACCGTAATGAAAAACTGTTTTTT. Residues: CAWSVGGHRNEKLFF. The full variable domain, rest sourced from reference TRBV30 and TRBJ1-4, is SQTIHQWPATLVQPVGSPLSLECTVEGTSNPNLYWYRQAAGRGLQLLFYSVGIGQISSEVPQNLSASRPQDRQFILSSKKLLLSDSGFYLCAWSVGGHRNEKLFFGSGTQLSVL.

The chain carries TRBV11-3 and TRBJ2-2; D remains ambiguous. V lost 2 bases to trimming and J lost 2 bases, with 3 bases between them. Germline V gene sequence: CDR1 SGHNT, CDR2 YENEEA. This CDR3 has 13 amino acids. The CDR3, as DNA: TGTGCCAGCAGCTTAATTAACACCGGGGAGCTGTTTTTT. Its protein is CASSLINTGELFF.

The chain combines TRBV10-3 with TRBJ2-3; 10 bases agree with TRBD2. The CDR3 runs to 17 residues. Germline CDR1 ENHRY, CDR2 SYGVKD. J was trimmed by 4 bases and V by 7 bases; bases with no gene match: 14. CDR3 region: CAIKGSGRALFADTQYF. DNA of the CDR3: TGTGCCATCAAGGGGAGCGGGAGGGCCTTGTTTGCAGATACGCAGTATTTT.

V gene TRBV27 combines with J gene TRBJ2-1; 10 nucleotides line up with TRBD2. This CDR3 has 16 residues. The J segment lost 7 bases and the V segment lost 3 bases, leaving 9 bases of the junction unmatched. Germline CDR1 is MNHEY and CDR2 is SMNVEV (reference sequence). CDR3: CASSLISGRGINEQFF. In nucleotides, the CDR3 is TGTGCCAGCAGTTTGATAAGCGGGAGGGGAATAAATGAGCAGTTCTTC.

This clone was seen only a few times. Relative to the germline gene, one junction end is altered; a read error may explain this. This chain uses TRBV5-1 with TRBJ2-1, with D perhaps matching TRBD1 (6 bases). Germline V lookup: CDR1 SGHRS, CDR2 YFSETQ. CDR3 length: 13 amino acids. The CDR3 bases are TGCGCCAGCACCTTGAACAGGGACGGTGAGCAGTTCTTC. As protein: CASTLNRDGEQFF.

The chain has TRBV5-1 and TRBJ2-3; D may correspond to TRBD1 or TRBD2 (5 bases each). V shed 1 base and J shed 5 bases, with 8 bases lying between them. Germline V lookup: CDR1 SGHRS, CDR2 YFSETQ. The CDR3 is 13 amino acids. The CDR3 is CASSLRDEDTQYF. In nucleotides, the CDR3 is TGCGCCAGCAGCTTGAGGGACGAAGATACGCAGTATTTT.

The V and J genes are TRBV20-1 and TRBJ2-1, with D uncertain. Germline assignment: CDR1 DFQATT and CDR2 SNEGSKA (reference sequence). CDR3 length equals 8 residues. The V end lost 6 bases, the J end lost 12 bases, and 6 bases lay between the germline ends. As DNA, the CDR3 is TGCAGTGCCGGTGGGCAGTTCTTC. It translates to CSAGGQFF.

This chain links TRBV29-1 with TRBJ1-5, with D possibly being TRBD1 (5 bases). The germline V and J ends were trimmed by 2 bases and 5 bases, with 10 bases remaining between them. Germline CDR1 and CDR2: SQVTM and ANQGSEA. The length of the CDR3 is 13 residues. Written as DNA, the CDR3 is TGCAGCGTTGAAAAGGGGAAAGATCAGCCCCAGCATTTT. Protein: CSVEKGKDQPQHF.

V is TRBV7-2 and J is TRBJ2-3; a possible D gene is TRBD2 (5 bases). Germline-derived CDR1 and CDR2 are SGHTA and FQGNSA. The CDR3 length is 15 residues. Trimming cost V 3 bases and J 0 bases, with 10 bases left between them. CDR3 coding DNA: TGTGCCAGCAGCTTGAGGGCCGCTAGCACAGATACGCAGTATTTT. Protein sequence: CASSLRAASTDTQYF.

The genes are TRBV6-5 and TRBJ1-2; 8 bases are shared with TRBD1. Germline CDR1 is MNHEY and CDR2 is SVGAGI. This CDR3 is built from 14 residues. With V trimmed by 5 bases and J by 2 bases, 4 bases remained unmatched. The CDR3 region has the DNA TGTGCCAGCAGTCGACAGGGGTCAAACTATGGCTACACCTTC. This encodes CASSRQGSNYGYTF.

The chain employs TRBV27 and TRBJ1-5, with no clear D. V lost 5 bases, J lost 6 bases, and 14 bases lay in between. Germline CDR1 reads MNHEY; CDR2 reads SMNVEV (reference sequence). CDR3 length: 14 amino acids. The CDR3 region is CASSPRRRGQPQHF. The DNA for the CDR3 is TGTGCCAGCAGTCCCCGACGCCGGGGTCAGCCCCAGCATTTT.

V gene TRBV14 combines with J gene TRBJ1-2; D not resolved. The V gene's germline CDR1 is SGHDN and CDR2 FVKESK. V was cut by 1 base and J by 2 bases, with 14 bases left in between. CDR3 length: 16 amino acids. The CDR3: CASSQVGESRNYGYTF. The CDR3 DNA is TGTGCCAGCAGCCAAGTTGGGGAGTCAAGGAACTATGGCTACACCTTC.

A note on this clone: An end of the junction differs from the germline gene, which may be a read error. The chain is built from TRBV4-1 and TRBJ2-1, with 13 positions matching TRBD2. The CDR3 runs 14 residues. Per the germline V gene, CDR1 is MGHRA and CDR2 is YSYEKL. The CDR3 is CASSPGLAGVSEIF. CDR3 DNA sequence: TGCGCCAGCAGCCCCGGACTAGCGGGAGTATCTGAGATCTTC.